This T cell receptor (beta chain) was sequenced during a study of blood T cell repertoires in COVID-19. At the level of the study: From the United States, Italy and Spain came samples of acute and convalescent COVID-19. From T cells, B-cell-depleted T cells, or PBMCs came the material, which was cDNA or gDNA.

The protocol was immunoSEQ multiplex PCR, while the TCRdb copy is restricted to in-frame clones and leaves out a portion. Of over 200,000 clones listed, around 86% were seen once; the top ten hold approximately 5%. Unmatched junction bases numbered 7, after V lost 3 bases and J lost 4 bases. Germline lookup yields CDR1 MDHEN and CDR2 SYDVKM. This CDR3 spans 15 amino acids. This rearrangement joins TRBV28 to TRBJ2-7; 9 positions match TRBD1. This TCR derives from a human donor in a cohort sampled during active COVID-19. Sequencing used peripheral blood. Written as DNA, the CDR3 is TGTGCCAGCAGTTTTCCGGACAGGGGTTTTTACGAGCAGTACTTC. Translated: CASSFPDRGFYEQYF.